One and the same sample provided the 6 T cell receptor beta chains below, sequenced in a study of CD8 T cells in Susac syndrome. RNA was extracted with the RNeasy kit, and a quantity of 0.5 to 1 ug was reverse transcribed using random hexamers. TCRdb re-derived calls from the immunoSEQ multiplex PCR reads in MiXCR, one entry per CDR3 protein. The sample lists approximately 68,000 distinct CDR3 sequences; about 95% were seen once. The specimen was CD8+ T cells from PBMCs. The receptors here all came from a human donor with multiple sclerosis.

V gene TRBV6-2 or TRBV6-3 combines with J gene TRBJ2-3; perhaps TRBD2 as D (5 bases). The length of the CDR3 is 13 residues. V was cut by 7 bases and J by 2 bases, with 10 bases left in between. Germline V gene sequence: CDR1 MNHEY, CDR2 SVGEGT. The CDR3 DNA follows: TGTGCCAGCATACCGGGAAACACAGATACGCAGTATTTT. Translated: CASIPGNTDTQYF.

In this sample, this clonotype turned up once. The chain has TRBV7-2 and TRBJ2-1, with a possible D match to TRBD2 (5 bases). Looked up from germline, CDR1 is SGHTA and CDR2 is FQGNSA. This CDR3 contains 14 residues. V lost 3 bases and J 5 bases, leaving 11 bases between the germline ends. CDR3 sequence reads: CASSFLLGDNEQFF. CDR3 nucleotide sequence: TGTGCCAGCAGCTTTTTGTTGGGAGACAATGAGCAGTTCTTC.

The genes are TRBV4-2 and TRBJ2-1; D is perhaps TRBD1 (5 bases). V lost 4 bases to trimming and J lost 14 bases, with 18 bases between them. CDR1 and CDR2 (germline): LGHNA, YNFKEQ. This CDR3 has 13 amino acids. The CDR3 reads CASSLPEVGRKFF. The CDR3 bases are TGTGCCAGCAGCCTCCCCGAAGTGGGGCGGAAGTTCTTC.

CDR3 in DNA: TGTGCCAGCTCCCCGGGGACGCCGACCTACGAGCAGTACTTC. Residues: CASSPGTPTYEQYF. This chain joins TRBV18 and TRBJ2-7; D may correspond to TRBD1 or TRBD2 (5 bases each). With 6 bases removed from V and 2 bases from J, the gap between germline ends came to 14 bases. The CDR3 covers 14 residues. Germline CDR1 reads KGHSH; CDR2 reads LQKENI.

This clonotype occurred once. The chain joins TRBV7-9 to TRBJ2-1, with 7 bases identical to TRBD1. The CDR3 has 18 residues. The germline V gene has CDR1 SEHNR and CDR2 FQNEAQ (reference sequence). V lost 5 bases to trimming and J lost 4 bases; unmatched junction nucleotides: 17. DNA for the CDR3: TGTGCCAGCAGCCCCCACAGGGGTAGCGCGAGTCGGTACAATGAGCAGTTCTTC. This encodes CASSPHRGSASRYNEQFF.

This sequence joins TRBV27 and TRBJ1-2, with D possibly TRBD1 on 5 matching bases. This CDR3 has 11 residues. CDR1 and CDR2 from the germline V gene are MNHEY and SMNVEV (reference sequence). V gave up 8 bases and J gave up 4 bases, with 8 bases separating them. In DNA form, the CDR3 reads TGTGCCAGCGGTGACAGCTATGGCTACACCTTC. The encoded protein is CASGDSYGYTF.